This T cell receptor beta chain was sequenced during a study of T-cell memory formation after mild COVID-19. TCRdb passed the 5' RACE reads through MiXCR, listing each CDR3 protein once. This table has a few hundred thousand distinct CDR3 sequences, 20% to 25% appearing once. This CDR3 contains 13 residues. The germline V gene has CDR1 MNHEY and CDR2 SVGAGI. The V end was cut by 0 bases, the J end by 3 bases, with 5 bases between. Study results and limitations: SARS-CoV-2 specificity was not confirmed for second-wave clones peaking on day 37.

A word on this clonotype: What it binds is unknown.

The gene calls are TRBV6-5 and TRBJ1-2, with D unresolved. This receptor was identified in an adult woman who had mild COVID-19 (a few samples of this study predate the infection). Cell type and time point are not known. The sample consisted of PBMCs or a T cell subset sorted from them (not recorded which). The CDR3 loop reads CASSYSGDYGYTF. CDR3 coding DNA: TGTGCCAGCAGTTACTCCGGCGACTATGGCTACACCTTC.